This T cell receptor (beta chain) was found in a study of T-cell reconstitution after alpha-beta-depleted transplantation in children. For TCRbeta, the library was prepared with unique molecular identifiers. From the PCR reads, TCRdb called clonotypes with MiXCR, one entry per CDR3 protein. The table has roughly 500,000 distinct CDR3 sequences, approximately 30% seen once. This clonotype was detected a few times. The sequence was obtained from a human donor who donated a stem cell graft to a child with aplastic anemia. The sequenced sample was PBMCs from the stem cell graft donor, obtained from the stem cell graft.

The CDR3 protein is CASSFSHGTQYF. DNA of the CDR3: TGTGCCAGCAGTTTTAGTCATGGGACCCAGTACTTC. This chain links TRBV27 with TRBJ2-5, with D uncertain. Germline CDR1 reads MNHEY; CDR2 reads SMNVEV (reference sequence). This CDR3 region has 12 residues. The V end lost 3 bases, the J end lost 7 bases, and 9 bases lay between the germline ends.